The clone carrying this TCR beta chain was counted between two and nine times. The antigen is not known. The length of the CDR3 is 15 residues. Germline values: CDR1 SEHNR, CDR2 FQNEAQ (reference sequence). Trimming pared 4 bases from V and 2 bases from J, leaving 14 bases between. The data are from a study of post-analysis software for immune sequencing data. Study details: Disease courses included relapsing-remitting, secondary progressive and progressive-relapsing multiple sclerosis.

General study findings and limits: Significantly lower normalized Chao1 diversity was found in patients with multiple sclerosis relative to controls. Samples sharing a preparation batch grouped tightly together when assessed by F measure. Included in a set of five TRBV segments more frequent in patients than controls were TRBV5-6, TRBV5-1 and TRBV20-1.

cDNA libraries for TCR beta contained unique molecular identifiers. TCRdb analysed the PCR reads with MiXCR anew, one entry per CDR3 protein. The sample contains fewer than 900,000 distinct CDR3 sequences, more than 45% of which appear only once. The sequenced sample was blood. The clonotype was recovered from a girl aged 10-17 years with multiple sclerosis. This chain uses TRBV7-9 with TRBJ2-5; perhaps TRBD2 as D (6 bases). This chain's CDR3 is CASSSAGTPQETQYF. The CDR3 nucleotides are TGTGCCAGCAGCTCCGCAGGGACTCCGCAAGAGACCCAGTACTTC.